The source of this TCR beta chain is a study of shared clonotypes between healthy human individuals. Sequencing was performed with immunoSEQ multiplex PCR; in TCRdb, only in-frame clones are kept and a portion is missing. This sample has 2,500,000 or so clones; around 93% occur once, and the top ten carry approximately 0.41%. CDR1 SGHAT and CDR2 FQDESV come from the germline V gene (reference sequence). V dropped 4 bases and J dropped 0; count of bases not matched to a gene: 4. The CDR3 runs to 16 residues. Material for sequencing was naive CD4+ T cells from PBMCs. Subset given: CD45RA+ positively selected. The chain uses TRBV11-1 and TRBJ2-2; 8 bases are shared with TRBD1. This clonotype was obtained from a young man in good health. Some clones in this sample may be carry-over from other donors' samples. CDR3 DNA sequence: TGTGCCAGCAGCTCAAGACAGGGGTCGAACACCGGGGAGCTGTTTTTT. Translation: CASSSRQGSNTGELFF.